Below are 13 T cell receptor beta chains sequenced from a single sample in a study of metastatic and nonmetastatic thyroid tumors. Patients underwent thyroid surgery, and none had received any treatment before it. TCRdb re-analyzed the PCR reads through MiXCR. Counted here are tens of thousands of clones, more than 20% occurring once; the ten biggest clones make up about 2.5%. The sequencing input was blood. Source of these receptors: a female donor with papillary thyroid cancer or a benign thyroid nodule (not recorded which). Some clones in this sample may be carry-over from other donors' samples.

The chain joins TRBV6-2 or TRBV6-3 to TRBJ1-1; D uncertain. V was clipped by 7 bases and J by 0 bases, with 24 bases between them. From germline, CDR1 is MNHEY and CDR2 SVGEGT. The CDR3 is 18 amino acids. CDR3 bases: TGTGCCAGCATGGGCTCACTCGGAAGGGTATACATGAACACTGAAGCTTTCTTT. Its protein is CASMGSLGRVYMNTEAFF.

This clone was seen only a few times. A much bigger clone sits one base away, suggesting this may be a read error. The V and J genes are TRBV5-6 and TRBJ1-1, with D unresolved. This CDR3 region has 13 residues. Germline assignment: CDR1 SGHDT and CDR2 YYEEEE. With 0 bases removed from V and 1 base from J, the gap between germline ends came to 4 bases. This CDR3 reads CASSLGPNTEAFF. The CDR3, as DNA: TGTGCCAGCAGCTTGGGGCCGAACACTGAAGCTTTCTTT.

This clone was observed a handful of times. The chain has TRBV28 and TRBJ2-1; no reliable D call. The germline CDR1 and CDR2 sequences are MDHEN and SYDVKM. CDR3 size: 12 residues. Between the trimmed V and J ends, which lost 5 bases and 14 bases, there was a span of 16 bases. The DNA of the CDR3 is TGTGCCAGCAGTCCCCTGCCTGGGGTAAAGTTCTTC. Its protein is CASSPLPGVKFF. The complete variable domain, with remaining parts taken from reference TRBV28 and TRBJ2-1, reads DVKVTQSSRYLVKRTGEKVFLECVQDMDHENMFWYRQDPGLGLRLIYFSYDVKMKEKGDIPEGYSVSREKKERFSLILESASTNQTSMYLCASSPLPGVKFFGPGTRLTVL.

This clone has at least ten counts. CDR3 sequence: CATSSTGNNEQFF. DNA of the CDR3: TGTGCCACCAGTTCGACAGGAAACAATGAGCAGTTCTTC. This chain uses TRBV24-1 with TRBJ2-1; TRBD1 might be the D (6 bases). Per the germline V gene, CDR1 is KGHDR and CDR2 is SFDVKD. The CDR3 has 13 residues. Trimming pared 6 bases from V and 5 bases from J, leaving 10 bases between.

This clone was found many times. The chain uses TRBV9 and TRBJ1-2; D is possibly TRBD1 (5 bases). Between the trimmed V and J ends, which lost 3 bases and 4 bases, there was a span of 16 bases. Germline V gene lookup returns CDR1 SGDLS and CDR2 YYNGEE. The CDR3 extends over 15 amino acids. The CDR3, as DNA: TGTGCCAGCAGCGAAAGCGCACAGGCCGCCTATGGCTACACCTTC. Protein product: CASSESAQAAYGYTF.

As concerns this clone: This CDR3 is missing its conserved last phenylalanine or tryptophan, likely due to a read error. The rearrangement uses TRBV5-1 and TRBJ2-5; the D is unclear. Trimming cost V 0 bases and J 0 bases, with 6 bases left between them. CDR3 length equals 14 residues. Germline V gene data show CDR1 as SGHRS and CDR2 as YFSETQ. The CDR3 DNA reads TGCGCCAGCAGCTTGGGACTGAACCAAGAGACCCAGTACCTC. Protein product: CASSLGLNQETQYL.

There are many counts of this clone. The junction departs from germline at one end; a sequencing error may be responsible. CDR3 in amino acids: CASSPSAGGLIF. CDR3 bases: TGTGCCAGCAGCCCCTCAGCGGGAGGGCTAATCTTC. The rearrangement links TRBV9 to TRBJ2-7; the match to TRBD2 covers 10 bases. Germline assignment: CDR1 SGDLS and CDR2 YYNGEE. This CDR3 spans 12 amino acids.

The chain couples TRBV7-2 to TRBJ2-7; weak D call: TRBD2 (5 bases). Trimming left V 5 bases short and J 4 bases short, with 15 bases between. The germline V gene encodes CDR1 SGHTA and CDR2 FQGNSA. The length of the CDR3 is 14 residues. The CDR3 DNA follows: TGTGCCAGCAGCCGACTCGCGGGTTTTTACGAGCAGTACTTC. It is translated as CASSRLAGFYEQYF.

This clone was picked up many times. This rearrangement joins TRBV5-5 to TRBJ1-4, with D possibly matching TRBD1 (5 bases). This CDR3 region has 15 residues. The germline V and J ends were trimmed by 2 bases and 8 bases, with 16 bases remaining between them. Germline CDR1 is SGHKS and CDR2 is YYEKEE (reference sequence). CDR3 residues: CASSFGGQGLEKLFF. Here the CDR3 DNA reads TGTGCCAGCAGCTTTGGAGGGCAGGGTCTAGAAAAACTGTTTTTT.

V is TRBV6-2 or TRBV6-3 and J is TRBJ2-3; D is unclear. The V gene lost 2 bases and the J gene lost 5 bases, with 11 bases spanning the gap. The CDR3 contains 14 residues. Germline V gene data show CDR1 as MNHEY and CDR2 as SVGEGT. As DNA, the CDR3 is TGTGCCAGCAGTTACGTAATCCTGGTAGATACGCAGTATTTT. As protein: CASSYVILVDTQYF.

This chain's CDR3 is CASRRGPTGELFF. The DNA for the CDR3 is TGTGCCAGCAGAAGGGGTCCCACCGGGGAGCTGTTTTTT. This sequence joins TRBV7-3 and TRBJ2-2; D might be TRBD1 (5 bases). V was cut by 6 bases and J by 4 bases, with 9 bases left in between. The CDR3 sequence is 13 residues long. The germline V gene encodes CDR1 SGHTA and CDR2 FQGTGA.

The chain uses TRBV6-2 or TRBV6-3 and TRBJ2-7; D is ambiguous. The CDR3 consists of 11 residues. The V gene lost 5 bases and the J gene lost 5 bases, with 7 bases spanning the gap. The V gene's germline CDR1 is MNHEY and CDR2 SVGEGT. The CDR3 nucleotides are TGTGCCAGCAGTCACTATAACGAGCAGTACTTC. This encodes CASSHYNEQYF.

This clone came up many times. The J gene is TRBJ1-6, the V gene TRBV4-2; D uncertain. Per the germline V gene, CDR1 is LGHNA and CDR2 is YNFKEQ. V gave up 0 bases and J gave up 10 bases, with 13 bases separating them. The CDR3 covers 15 residues. The CDR3 here is CASSQETRADSPLHF. CDR3 coding DNA: TGTGCCAGCAGCCAAGAAACCCGCGCCGACTCACCCCTCCACTTT.